Listed below are T cell receptor beta chains from one sample, sequenced in a study of T cells in Graves' hyperthyroidism and ophthalmopathy. TCRdb re-called the multiplex PCR reads through MiXCR, storing one row per CDR3 protein. The profile shows 660,000 or so distinct CDR3 sequences, 45% of them singletons. Input material: peripheral blood or thyroid tissue (not recorded which). These receptors all come from an adult man with Graves' disease, either hyperthyroidism or ophthalmopathy (not recorded which). Each CDR3 is given with its conserved first and last residue. The D gene is left open where the match is weak. Clone sizes are given selectively: once, few, many, or a class where the clone is expanded.

j_call clone_size v_call d_call cdr3_aa cdr3_nt
TRBJ1-1 - TRBV7-6 - CASSLVLGGANTEAFF TGTGCCAGCAGCTTGGTTCTCGGAGGGGCGAACACTGAAGCTTTCTTT
TRBJ1-1 - TRBV2 - CASRSTQNTEAFF TGTGCCAGCAGGTCAACGCAGAACACTGAAGCTTTCTTT
TRBJ2-5 - TRBV20-1 TRBD1 CSARGQGARETQYF TGCAGTGCTAGAGGACAGGGGGCGCGGGAGACCCAGTACTTC
TRBJ1-5 - TRBV15 TRBD1 CATSSKGQGYAVGNQPQHF TGTGCCACCAGCAGTAAGGGACAGGGGTACGCTGTAGGCAATCAGCCCCAGCATTTT
TRBJ1-6 - TRBV7-9 TRBD1 CASSFGRGQGRSPLHF TGTGCCAGCAGCTTCGGCAGGGGGCAGGGCCGGTCACCCCTCCACTTT
TRBJ1-4 - TRBV5-1 - CASSSSRSNEKLFF TGCGCCAGCAGCTCGTCCCGCAGCAATGAAAAACTGTTTTTT
TRBJ1-6 - TRBV7-2 - CASSQVRTPDNSPLHF TGCGCCAGCAGCCAAGTTAGGACACCTGATAATTCACCCCTCCACTTT
TRBJ1-5 - TRBV12-3/TRBV12-4 TRBD1 CASRGGTAGGSQPQHF TGTGCCAGCAGGGGGGGGACAGCGGGGGGAAGTCAGCCCCAGCATTTT
TRBJ1-1 - TRBV2 TRBD1 CASSERTGYSEAFF TGTGCCAGCAGCGAAAGGACAGGGTACAGTGAAGCTTTCTTT
TRBJ1-1 - TRBV2 - CASSFGPWGTEAFF TGTGCCAGCAGTTTTGGACCCTGGGGCACTGAAGCTTTCTTT
TRBJ1-2 - TRBV15 - CATSRDGHPIVYGYTF TGTGCCACCAGCAGAGATGGCCATCCGATCGTATATGGCTACACCTTC
TRBJ2-7 few TRBV7-2 TRBD1 CASSYGTGGRYEQYF TGTGCCAGCAGTTACGGGACAGGGGGCCGGTACGAGCAGTACTTC
TRBJ1-2 once TRBV7-2 - CASSVGRGDYGYTF TGCGCCAGCAGCGTAGGACGGGGAGATTATGGCTACACCTTC
TRBJ2-5 few TRBV20-1 TRBD2 CSARDLTREAETQYF TGCAGTGCTAGAGATCTCACGCGGGAGGCTGAGACCCAGTACTTC
TRBJ2-5 few TRBV7-9 TRBD2 CASSLPSGRGEVETQYF TGTGCCAGCAGCCTCCCTAGCGGGAGAGGGGAGGTGGAGACCCAGTACTTC
TRBJ2-5 - TRBV15 TRBD2 CATSSAPGLIATQYF TGTGCCACCAGCAGCGCCCCGGGACTAATTGCGACCCAGTACTTC
TRBJ1-2 - TRBV7-2 TRBD1 CASSLGQGRINYGYTF TGTGCCAGCAGCCTGGGACAGGGCCGAATTAACTATGGCTACACCTTC
TRBJ1-1 - TRBV19 TRBD1 CASRGRGSNTEAFF TGTGCCAGTAGAGGCAGGGGGTCGAACACTGAAGCTTTCTTT
TRBJ1-1 many TRBV10-3 - CAISERSNTEAFF TGTGCCATCAGTGAGCGGTCTAACACTGAAGCTTTCTTT
TRBJ1-6 many TRBV2 - CASSERGSNSPLHF TGTGCCAGCAGTGAACGGGGGTCCAATTCACCCCTCCACTTT
TRBJ2-7 - TRBV10-3 - CAISVRGLYEQYF TGTGCCATCAGTGTCAGGGGTTTATACGAGCAGTACTTC
TRBJ2-7 few TRBV13 TRBD2 CASSQGLAAPYEQYF TGTGCCAGCAGTCAGGGACTAGCGGCCCCCTACGAGCAGTACTTC
TRBJ2-7 - TRBV7-2 - CASSSAAASSYEQYF TGTGCCAGCAGCTCGGCAGCGGCTAGCTCTTACGAGCAGTACTTC
TRBJ2-7 few TRBV7-9 TRBD2 CASSLVSFLQREREQYF TGTGCCAGCAGCTTAGTGTCCTTCCTCCAGCGGGAACGAGAGCAGTACTTC
TRBJ2-2 - TRBV29-1 TRBD2 CSVDPSGRATEELFF TGCAGCGTTGATCCTAGCGGGAGGGCGACTGAGGAGCTGTTTTTT
TRBJ1-2 - TRBV3-1 - CASSQALDGYTF TGTGCCAGCAGCCAAGCTTTGGATGGCTACACCTTC
TRBJ2-2 many TRBV2 - CASSGRTGRDTGELFF TGTGCCAGCTCAGGGAGAACAGGGAGGGACACCGGGGAGCTGTTTTTT
TRBJ1-6 many TRBV29-1 - CSVAGSRDNSPLHF TGCAGCGTTGCGGGCAGCAGGGATAATTCACCCCTCCACTTT
TRBJ1-5 - TRBV20-1 - CSASGSLGNQPQHF TGCAGTGCTAGCGGCAGTCTGGGGAATCAGCCCCAGCATTTT
TRBJ1-1 - TRBV20-1 - CSAIVGQGAMNTEVFF -
TRBJ2-2 many TRBV10-3 TRBD2 CAISESMGLAGVTGELFF TGTGCCATCAGTGAGTCGATGGGACTAGCGGGAGTCACCGGGGAGCTGTTTTTT
TRBJ1-5 - TRBV15 TRBD1 CATGRDGQANQPQHF TGCGCCACCGGCAGAGACGGACAGGCAAATCAGCCCCAGCATTTT
TRBJ1-5 few TRBV19 TRBD1 CASSIGQGAFNQPQHF TGTGCCAGTAGTATAGGACAGGGGGCCTTCAATCAGCCCCAGCATTTT
TRBJ1-2 once TRBV7-9 TRBD1 CASSQPGQIYGYTF TGTGCCAGCAGCCAACCGGGACAGATCTATGGCTACACCTTC
TRBJ1-5 - TRBV9 - CASSVATGTLHF -
TRBJ1-2 - TRBV2 - CASSEGGARGYTF TGTGCCAGCAGTGAAGGGGGGGCTAGGGGCTACACCTTC
TRBJ1-6 once TRBV6-1 - CASRLTAGGGSPLHF TGTGCCAGCAGACTGACAGCGGGGGGTGGATCACCCCTCCACTTT
TRBJ1-1 - TRBV10-3 TRBD1 CAISEGQGAFF TGTGCCATCAGTGAGGGACAGGGAGCTTTCTTT
TRBJ1-1 few TRBV19 - CASSIEGGNTEAFF TGTGCCAGTAGTATTGAGGGCGGGAACACTGAAGCTTTCTTT
TRBJ1-1 few TRBV2 - CASSAWSNTEAFF TGTGCCAGCAGTGCTTGGTCGAACACTGAAGCTTTCTTT
TRBJ2-6 - TRBV6-4 - CATSLTANSGANVLTF TGTGCCACCAGCTTGACGGCCAACTCTGGGGCCAACGTCCTGACTTTC
TRBJ1-2 few TRBV6-2/TRBV6-3 - CATRDGVYGYTF TGTGCCACCCGGGACGGAGTATATGGCTACACCTTC
TRBJ1-1 - TRBV4-2 TRBD1 CASSQDGQGVMNTEAFF TGTGCCAGCAGCCAAGATGGGCAGGGGGTCATGAACACTGAAGCTTTCTTT
TRBJ2-3 - TRBV12-3/TRBV12-4 TRBD2 CASSPPGLAGVNTQYF TGTGCCAGCAGTCCTCCGGGACTAGCGGGAGTAAATACGCAGTATTTT
TRBJ1-4 - TRBV7-2 TRBD1 CASSWEWTGNEQFF TGTGCCAGCAGCTGGGAATGGACAGGGAATGAGCAGTTTTTT
TRBJ1-2 once TRBV7-9 TRBD1 CASSFTGVFGYTF TGTGCCAGCAGCTTTACAGGGGTTTTCGGCTACACCTTC
TRBJ2-7 few TRBV7-9 TRBD1 CASSLGKGALFDEQYF TGTGCCAGCAGCTTAGGAAAGGGGGCGCTGTTTGACGAGCAGTACTTC
TRBJ1-2 once TRBV29-1 TRBD1 CSGTMTGRNYGYTF TGCAGCGGGACAATGACAGGGCGGAACTATGGCTACACCTTC
TRBJ1-2 - TRBV24-1 TRBD1 CATSDGTGRHYYGYTF TGTGCCACCAGTGACGGGACAGGGAGGCATTACTATGGCTACACCTTC
TRBJ1-4 - TRBV7-8 - CASRTTRGINEKLFF TGTGCCAGCAGGACGACCCGGGGAATTAATGAAAAACTGTTTTTT
TRBJ2-7 few TRBV12-3/TRBV12-4 TRBD2 CASSPLAGADEQYF TGTGCCAGCAGTCCGTTAGCGGGAGCGGACGAGCAGTACTTC
TRBJ1-3 - TRBV19 - CASTPTRNSGNTIYF TGTGCCAGTACCCCGACAAGAAACTCTGGAAACACCATATATTTT
TRBJ1-2 - TRBV29-1 - CSSQRGENGYTF TGCAGCAGCCAACGTGGCGAGAATGGCTACACCTTC